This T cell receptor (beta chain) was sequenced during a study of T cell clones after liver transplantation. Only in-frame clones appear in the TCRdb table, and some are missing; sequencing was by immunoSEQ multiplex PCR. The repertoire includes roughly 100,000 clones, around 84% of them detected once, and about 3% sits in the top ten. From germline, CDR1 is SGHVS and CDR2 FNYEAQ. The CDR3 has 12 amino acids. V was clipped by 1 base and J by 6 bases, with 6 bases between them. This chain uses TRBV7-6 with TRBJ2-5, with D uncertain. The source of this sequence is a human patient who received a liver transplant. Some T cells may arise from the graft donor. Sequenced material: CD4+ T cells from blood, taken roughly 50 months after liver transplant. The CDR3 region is CASSLGVQTQYF. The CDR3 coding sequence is TGTGCCAGCAGCTTAGGCGTTCAGACCCAGTACTTC.